The clone carrying this T cell receptor beta chain has more than one count but fewer than ten. The target antigen is unknown. Germline is not matched at one junction end, which may reflect a read error. Germline assignment: CDR1 SSHAT and CDR2 FNYEAQ (reference sequence). The CDR3 totals 14 residues. The sample is drawn from a study of regulatory T cells in long-lasting Graves disease. As to time point: newly diagnosed GD, antithyroid drugs for less than 3 months. PBMC-derived RNA was used for the TCR library. Study-wide results and caveats: It was in persistent disease that TRBV28, TRBJ1-2 and TRBJ2-5 were favored.

Combining iRepertoire HTBI primers with Arm-PCR of CDR3 regions, the authors built TCR beta libraries. TCRdb re-analysed the multiplex PCR reads in MiXCR, keeping a single row per CDR3 protein. The profile covers about 530,000 distinct CDR3 sequences, with about 16% appearing a single time and 20% to 30% taken by the ten largest. A further study also used this sample, focusing on T cells in Graves' hyperthyroidism and ophthalmopathy. That source notes: Graves' hyperthyroidism was deemed stable given no ophthalmopathy progression within 18 months. Before onset, ophthalmopathy was predicted by the model a median approximately 6.7 months earlier.

Here the sequenced sample was peripheral blood mononuclear cells (PBMCs), taken at new diagnosis, from a patient treated with antithyroid drugs. The chain carries TRBV7-7 and TRBJ1-2; no definite D call. The TCR comes from a woman aged 40 to 65 with Graves disease. The CDR3 loop is CASSLSGLDYGYTF. CDR3 nucleotides: TGTGCTAGCAGCTTATCTGGACTTGACTATGGCTACACCTTC. Variable domain in full (rest from reference TRBV7-7 and TRBJ1-2): GAGVSQSPRYKVTKRGQDVTLRCDPISSHATLYWYQQALGQGPEFLTYFNYEAQPDKSGLPSDRFSAERPEGSISTLTIQRTEQRDSAMYRCASSLSGLDYGYTFGSGTRLTVV.